This entry features one TCR beta chain sequence. Its antigen remains undetermined. No much larger clone is present one base from it, and per-base qualities are unavailable. The sample originates from a study of blood T cell repertoires in COVID-19 (dated by TCRdb to about 2020). A note on the overall study: Collaborator samples came from the United States, Italy and Spain and covered acute and convalescent phases of COVID-19. The sample metadata nearly always contained a de-identified subject ID, COVID-19 status, age in years and sex. The material from the prospective study consisted of cDNA or gDNA derived from T cells, B-cell-depleted T cells, or PBMCs. The repertoires were made available in a free public database intended to serve as a resource for research on the immune response to SARS-CoV-2. Where HLA class I and class II types were available, the types were taken from metadata supplied by the sample provider, not from assay-based typing. The dataset comprised deeply sampled blood TCRbeta repertoires from subjects exposed to, actively infected with, or recovered from COVID-19. Samples were obtained from the ongoing ImmuneRACE study (first 160 participants) and from some 1,300 subjects provided by 6 global collaborators. The research as a whole found: The amount of clinical and demographic metadata varied by source and participant and was provided uncurated.

Each collaborating institution followed its own protocols to collect whole blood in K2EDTA tubes. For TCRbeta analysis, collaborators shipped samples as frozen whole blood, isolated PBMCs, or DNA extracted from either of those sample types. In the germline V gene (reference sequence), CDR1 corresponds to MNHEY and CDR2 to SMNVEV. The CDR3 runs 14 residues from the cysteine to the phenylalanine. Only CDR3 DNA remains: 42 bases, in frame from the first base. Here V drops 1 base and J drops 6 bases, and the junction holds 4 bases not matched to any gene. The immunoSEQ Assay, a bias-controlled multiplex PCR, was used to amplify TCRbeta CDR3 regions from genomic DNA. The authors' pipeline ran thus. The number of nucleated cells in each sample was estimated from the amplification of reference gene primers within the assay. To quantify the absolute abundance of each unique TCRbeta CDR3 rearrangement, sequence reads were collapsed and filtered. For each sample, productive Simpson clonality was calculated as the square root of Simpson's diversity index over productive rearrangements. Entries here come from immuneACCESS through TCRdb and include only in-frame sequences with V and J called. Some clones fail to appear in such tables; in the studies checked, an unresolved V gene covers under half of the shortfall, and the cause of the remainder is unknown. From that table come the V and J calls and clone size; the DNA was used to work out D and trimming. The sample table records 200,000 to 300,000 clones; 82% of these occur just once. Around 12% of the sample lies in the top ten.

The TCR comes from a woman in her sixties with active or convalescent COVID-19. The sample taken for sequencing was peripheral blood. The chain is encoded by TRBV27 joined to TRBJ1-2; TRBD1 agrees with 8 junctional bases. The DNA sequence is given as TGTGCCAGCAGTTTATGGGGACAGGAGGATGGCTACACCTTC. Its protein product is CASSLWGQEDGYTF.